The rows below give T cell receptor beta chains drawn from one sample of a study of T cells in localized non-small cell lung cancer. Measured with immunoSEQ multiplex PCR; TCRdb has only the in-frame clones, and not every one. The sample records fewer than 35,000 clones, about nine tenths being singletons. This material consisted of peripheral blood, taken before any cancer treatment. Receptor source: an older male donor with stage III lung adenocarcinoma. The CDR3 runs from the conserved cysteine through the conserved F or W. D genes are given only for firm matches. Rows may omit the clone size; those that give it use once, few, many or a size class.

TRBV5-5	.	TRBJ1-3	.	CASSLGGDTIYF	TGTGCCAGCAGCTTAGGCGGGGACACCATATATTTT
TRBV4-1	once	TRBJ1-5	.	CASSQDNSANQPQHF	TGCGCCAGCAGCCAAGATAACAGTGCAAATCAGCCCCAGCATTTT
TRBV15	.	TRBJ2-5	TRBD1	CATAPPRDRGGETQYF	TGTGCCACCGCCCCTCCGCGGGACAGGGGTGGGGAGACCCAGTACTTC
TRBV30	.	TRBJ2-3	TRBD2	CAWSGEGTTDTQYF	TGTGCCTGGAGTGGGGAGGGAACCACAGATACGCAGTATTTT
TRBV5-8	.	TRBJ1-4	.	CASSFRQTSTNEKLFF	TGTGCCAGCAGCTTTCGACAGACCTCAACTAATGAAAAACTGTTTTTT
TRBV11-2	.	TRBJ1-5	TRBD1	CASSLTGVGQPQHF	TGTGCCAGCAGCTTGACAGGGGTTGGACAGCCCCAGCATTTT
TRBV29-1	.	TRBJ2-7	.	CSVGSGPTYEQYF	TGCAGCGTTGGATCAGGGCCCACCTACGAGCAGTACTTC
TRBV5-1	.	TRBJ1-2	.	CASAPREDLTGYGYTF	TGCGCCAGCGCACCCAGGGAGGACCTTACTGGGTATGGCTACACCTTC
TRBV29-1	.	TRBJ2-3	.	CSVDPTETSTDTQYF	TGCAGCGTTGATCCGACGGAGACTAGCACAGATACGCAGTATTTT
TRBV19	.	TRBJ1-1	.	CASSLIGGNTEAFF	TGTGCCAGTAGTTTAATTGGGGGAAACACTGAAGCTTTCTTT
TRBV10-2	.	TRBJ1-2	TRBD1	CATTGGTGGYGYTF	TGCGCCACCACAGGGGGGACAGGTGGTTATGGCTACACCTTC